Below, 20 T cell receptor beta chains from the same sample are listed, as sequenced in a study of cytomegalovirus exposure and HLA in healthy donors. PCR involved 60 Vbeta and 13 Jbeta primers. Repertoires were generated with immunoSEQ multiplex PCR, while TCRdb's copy carries only in-frame clones and drops some. Among more than 75,000 clones listed, about 70% were seen once. The sample taken for sequencing was PBMCs. These receptors were collected from a woman aged 45-59 years in good health and CMV-seropositive.

The CDR3 nucleotides read TGTGCCAGCAGCCGGGGAGAGACCCAGTACTTC. Its protein product is CASSRGETQYF. The chain combines TRBV5-5 with TRBJ2-5; perhaps TRBD2 as D (5 bases). This CDR3 is 11 amino acids long. The germline gives CDR1 SGHKS, CDR2 YYEKEE (reference sequence). V was pared by 4 bases and J by 4 bases, with 5 bases between.

The CDR3 protein is CASSLGAGTTFYEQYF. CDR3 nucleotide sequence: TGTGCCAGCAGCTTAGGGGCCGGGACTACCTTCTACGAGCAGTACTTC. This chain connects TRBV7-2 to TRBJ2-7; 7 nucleotides agree with TRBD2. CDR3 length equals 16 residues. V lost 1 base, J lost 3 bases, and 9 bases stayed unmatched. Germline CDR1 SGHTA, CDR2 FQGNSA. The variable domain in full, with the rest retrieved from reference TRBV7-2 and TRBJ2-7, is GAGVSQSPSNKVTEKGKDVELRCDPISGHTALYWYRQSLGQGLEFLIYFQGNSAPDKSGLPSDRFSAERTGGSVSTLTIQRTQQEDSAVYLCASSLGAGTTFYEQYFGPGTRLTVT.

The chain uses TRBV10-2 and TRBJ2-7; 8 positions agree with TRBD1. This CDR3 is 15 amino acids long. The trim removed 0 bases at V and 4 bases at J, leaving 5 bases unmatched. Germline-derived CDR1 and CDR2 are WSHSY and SAAADI. Here the CDR3 reads CASSESEDREYEQYF. CDR3 nucleotide sequence: TGCGCCAGCAGTGAGTCTGAGGACAGGGAGTACGAGCAGTACTTC.

This clone was seen a handful of times. V and J are TRBV15 and TRBJ2-2, with TRBD2 matching 7 bases. Trimming took 3 bases from V and 7 from J; bases not matched to a gene: 11. The CDR3 runs to 16 residues. From germline, CDR1 is LNHNV and CDR2 YYDKDF (reference sequence). CDR3 protein: CATSRGTTRVGGELFF. The CDR3 DNA reads TGTGCCACCAGCAGGGGGACTACCCGCGTGGGCGGGGAGCTGTTTTTT.

Only a few counts were recorded for this clone. The J gene is TRBJ2-1, the V gene TRBV5-5; 12 nucleotides line up with TRBD2. With 4 bases clipped from V and 6 bases from J, the junction kept 8 bases outside the gene matches. CDR1 SGHKS and CDR2 YYEKEE come from the germline V gene (reference sequence). This CDR3 is 16 amino acids long. CDR3 loop: CASSPNLAGGLNEQFF. For the CDR3, the DNA is TGTGCCAGCAGCCCGAACCTAGCGGGAGGGCTCAATGAGCAGTTCTTC.

About this clone: A much larger clone differs by one base, so this may be a read error. This specimen includes other DNA sequences encoding the same CDR3. The rearrangement links TRBV4-1 to TRBJ1-1, with 8 bases lining up with TRBD1. The CDR3 has 14 amino acids. Germline CDR1 and CDR2: MGHRA and YSYEKL. V lost 4 bases to trimming and J lost 2 bases; unmatched junction nucleotides: 3. CDR3: CASSPGQVNTEAFF. The CDR3 region has the DNA TGCGCCAGCAGCCCGGGACAGGTCAACACTGAAGCTTTCTTT.

The count of this clone is one. This rearrangement joins TRBV20-1 to TRBJ1-5; no clear D gene. CDR3 length equals 11 residues. Germline CDR1 DFQATT, CDR2 SNEGSKA (reference sequence). V dropped 5 bases and J dropped 11 bases, with 13 bases sitting between them. This chain's CDR3 is CSALGGRSQHF. CDR3 nucleotide sequence: TGCAGTGCTCTAGGAGGGCGATCCCAGCATTTT.

The chain has TRBV6-1 and TRBJ2-7; D call uncertain. Germline CDR1 and CDR2: MNHNS and SASEGT. The ends were cut back, 1 base at V and 0 bases at J, with 10 bases in the middle. This CDR3 has 15 amino acids. The CDR3 coding sequence is TGTGCCAGCAGTGAAGTGGTTCAGAACTCCTACGAGCAGTACTTC. Its translation: CASSEVVQNSYEQYF.

The chain is built from TRBV6-1 and TRBJ2-1; 13 nucleotides align to TRBD2. Germline CDR1 is MNHNS and CDR2 is SASEGT. The V and J ends lost 2 bases and 9 bases, in that order; junction bases with no gene match: 7. The CDR3 extends over 16 amino acids. CDR3 coding DNA: TGTGCCAGCAGTGAATTGGGACTAGCGGGGTCGGGTGAGCAGTTCTTC. Its translation: CASSELGLAGSGEQFF.

The gene calls are TRBV6-5 and TRBJ2-7; D might be TRBD1 (6 bases). CDR3 length: 15 amino acids. The V gene's germline CDR1 is MNHEY and CDR2 SVGAGI. V lost 6 bases, J lost 2 bases, and 17 bases lay in between. This CDR3 is CASRSPGQQTYEQYF. The DNA for the CDR3 is TGTGCCAGCAGGTCACCGGGACAACAGACCTACGAGCAGTACTTC.

The CDR3 DNA sequence: TGCAGCGGCTCGGCGGGGTATGGCTACACCTTC. This encodes CSGSAGYGYTF. The chain links TRBV29-1 to TRBJ1-2; no firm D call. Germline CDR1 is SQVTM and CDR2 is ANQGSEA. Trimming stripped 7 bases from V and 5 bases from J, with 11 bases between. This CDR3 is 11 amino acids long.

This clone was detected only a few times. The chain has TRBV11-2 and TRBJ2-7, with a weak D call TRBD2 (5 bases). CDR3 length: 18 residues. V was clipped by 5 bases and J by 2 bases, with 25 bases between them. Germline CDR1 SGHAT, CDR2 FQNNGV. The CDR3 reads CASSPLSRPLGDTYEQYF. The DNA of the CDR3 is TGTGCCAGCAGCCCTCTATCCCGCCCCCTGGGAGACACCTACGAGCAGTACTTC.

The rearrangement links TRBV6-1 to TRBJ2-5; TRBD2 might be the D (6 bases). This CDR3 comprises 15 residues. Deletions cut 5 bases from V and 1 base from J, with 14 bases between. Germline lookup yields CDR1 MNHNS and CDR2 SASEGT. CDR3 region: CASSPRDLVQETQYF. In DNA, the CDR3 is TGTGCCAGCAGTCCCCGGGACTTAGTCCAAGAGACCCAGTACTTC.

The chain recombines TRBV7-2 with TRBJ2-7; 9 bases are a match to TRBD2. Per the germline V gene, CDR1 is SGHTA and CDR2 is FQGNSA. This CDR3 has 12 amino acids. In DNA, the CDR3 is TGTGCAATACTAGCGGGTACCTACGAGCAGTACTTC. Translating it yields CAILAGTYEQYF.

This clone appeared a few times. The CDR3 DNA reads TGTGCCAGCAGTTCGACCCAACAGGGCCGCCTGTACTCTGGGGCCAACGTCCTGACTTTC. This translates into CASSSTQQGRLYSGANVLTF. The chain combines TRBV27 with TRBJ2-6; D perhaps matches TRBD1 (6 bases). Deletions cut 4 bases from V and 0 bases from J, with 22 bases between. There are 20 residues in the CDR3. The germline CDR1 and CDR2 sequences are MNHEY and SMNVEV (reference sequence).

The chain carries TRBV2 and TRBJ2-7; 8 bases agree with TRBD1. Germline trimming cut 4 bases from V and 5 bases from J; bases unmatched to any gene: 10. Germline V gene data show CDR1 as SNHLY and CDR2 as FYNNEI. This CDR3 region has 15 residues. The CDR3 DNA follows: TGTGCCAGCAGTGGACAGGGGCCCGGGGACAACGAGCAGTACTTC. Translation gives CASSGQGPGDNEQYF.

The V gene is TRBV5-1, the J gene TRBJ2-1, with a possible D match to TRBD2 (6 bases). Germline V lookup: CDR1 SGHRS, CDR2 YFSETQ. This CDR3 spans 11 amino acids. V lost 5 bases, J lost 10 bases, and 10 bases lay in between. The CDR3 DNA is TGCGCCAGCAGAGGGAGGAACGAGCAGTTCTTC. This translates into CASRGRNEQFF.

The chain joins TRBV30 to TRBJ2-7; D gene unclear. Trimming stripped 2 bases from V and 0 bases from J, with 8 bases between. CDR3 length: 13 amino acids. In germline, CDR1 is GTSNPN, CDR2 SVGIG (reference sequence). CDR3 sequence: CAWSPESSYEQYF. The CDR3 DNA reads as TGTGCCTGGAGTCCAGAAAGCTCCTACGAGCAGTACTTC. Full variable domain (outside the CDR3, taken from reference TRBV30 and TRBJ2-7): SQTIHQWPATLVQPVGSPLSLECTVEGTSNPNLYWYRQAAGRGLQLLFYSVGIGQISSEVPQNLSASRPQDRQFILSSKKLLLSDSGFYLCAWSPESSYEQYFGPGTRLTVT.

The chain combines TRBV6-5 with TRBJ1-3, with 8 bases identical to TRBD1. The length of the CDR3 is 15 residues. After removal of 5 bases from V and 4 bases from J, the junction contained 7 bases not matched to a gene. CDR1 and CDR2 from the germline V gene are MNHEY and SVGAGI. The CDR3 sequence: CASSSPGGSGNTIYF. CDR3 DNA sequence: TGTGCCAGCAGTAGCCCAGGGGGCTCAGGAAACACCATATATTTT.

CDR3 in amino acids: CASSLSRVQPQHF. The CDR3 DNA sequence: TGTGCCAGCAGTTTAAGCAGGGTACAGCCCCAGCATTTT. The chain combines TRBV27 with TRBJ1-5, with D possibly being TRBD1 (5 bases). This CDR3 contains 13 residues. The germline gives CDR1 MNHEY, CDR2 SMNVEV (reference sequence). The V gene lost 2 bases and the J gene lost 7 bases, with 9 bases spanning the gap.